This T cell receptor (beta chain) came from a study of blood T cell repertoires in COVID-19. Authors' analysis steps: Quantification of nucleated cells was approximated via reference gene primer amplification. TCRdb's copy holds only in-frame clones and misses some; the assay was immunoSEQ multiplex PCR. V, J and clone size are those of that table, while D and trimming were read from the DNA. The sample shows approximately 260,000 clones, around nine tenths of them seen only once. The CDR3 runs 15 residues. V lost 1 base to trimming and J lost 4 bases, with 14 bases between them. Germline assignment: CDR1 SGHNT and CDR2 YENEEA.

The rearrangement links TRBV11-3 to TRBJ2-7; D is uncertain. The origin of this receptor is a woman aged 35 to 49 who had recovered from COVID-19. Sequences were obtained from peripheral blood. The CDR3 sequence is CASSLGASGGYEQYF. The CDR3, as DNA: TGTGCCAGCAGCTTAGGAGCCTCAGGTGGTTACGAGCAGTACTTC.